The 18 T cell receptor beta chains below were found in one sample sequenced in a study of graft-versus-host responses after intestinal transplantation. Produced via immunoSEQ multiplex PCR; TCRdb's table is partial and in-frame only. Among about 25,000 clones, around 94% were seen once, and the ten largest hold 0.75% to 0.95%. Sample: PBMCs, taken 30 days after intestinal transplant. The receptors here all came from a human patient who received an intestinal transplant, so some T cells may come from the graft donor.

The rearrangement joins TRBV19 to TRBJ1-5; weak D call: TRBD1 (6 bases). The V gene's germline CDR1 is LNHDA and CDR2 SQIVND (reference sequence). The CDR3 length is 15 residues. V was clipped by 3 bases and J by 3 bases, with 12 bases between them. DNA for the CDR3: TGTGCCAGTAGTATGAGGGGGGCTCCCAATCAGCCCCAGCATTTT. Its protein product is CASSMRGAPNQPQHF.

The chain carries TRBV6-5 and TRBJ1-5; 7 bases line up with TRBD1. Germline V gene sequence: CDR1 MNHEY, CDR2 SVGAGI. This CDR3 has 13 amino acids. The V and J ends lost 9 bases and 3 bases, in that order; junction bases with no gene match: 5. CDR3 sequence: CASRQGHNQPQHF. In DNA form, the CDR3 reads TGTGCCAGTAGACAGGGTCACAATCAGCCCCAGCATTTT.

This sequence joins TRBV15 and TRBJ1-2; a possible D gene is TRBD1 (5 bases). V was clipped by 3 bases and J by 5 bases, with 19 bases between them. CDR1 is LNHNV, CDR2 YYDKDF, per germline (reference sequence). This CDR3 is 16 amino acids long. CDR3 residues: CATSRERGTEPYGYTF. CDR3 DNA sequence: TGTGCCACCAGCAGGGAACGCGGGACGGAACCATATGGCTACACCTTC.

This clone was observed a few times. V and J are TRBV6-1 and TRBJ1-3; 8 bases align to TRBD1. Trimming took 8 bases from V and 0 from J; bases not matched to a gene: 0. Germline CDR1 reads MNHNS; CDR2 reads SASEGT. The CDR3 consists of 13 residues. The CDR3: CASGQGSGNTIYF. The CDR3, as DNA: TGTGCCAGCGGACAGGGCTCTGGAAACACCATATATTTT.

The CDR3 bases are TGTGCCAGCAGCGTAGCCGCAGGAGCCGAAGCTTTCTTT. Translation gives CASSVAAGAEAFF. The chain employs TRBV9 and TRBJ1-1; no definite D call. The CDR3 runs to 13 residues. Germline lookup yields CDR1 SGDLS and CDR2 YYNGEE. V lost 0 bases and J lost 8, with 11 bases in between. Full variable domain (outside the CDR3, taken from reference TRBV9 and TRBJ1-1): DSGVTQTPKHLITATGQRVTLRCSPRSGDLSVYWYQQSLDQGLQFLIQYYNGEERAKGNILERFSAQQFPDLHSELNLSSLELGDSALYFCASSVAAGAEAFFGQGTRLTVV.

The rearrangement uses TRBV28 and TRBJ2-2; TRBD2 agrees at 12 bases. CDR3 length equals 18 residues. The V and J ends lost 6 bases and 3 bases, in that order; junction bases with no gene match: 11. Germline values: CDR1 MDHEN, CDR2 SYDVKM. The CDR3 here is CASSKGWRLAGDTGELFF. The CDR3 region has the DNA TGTGCCAGCAGCAAGGGGTGGAGACTAGCGGGAGACACCGGGGAGCTGTTTTTT. The variable domain in full, with the rest retrieved from reference TRBV28 and TRBJ2-2, is DVKVTQSSRYLVKRTGEKVFLECVQDMDHENMFWYRQDPGLGLRLIYFSYDVKMKEKGDIPEGYSVSREKKERFSLILESASTNQTSMYLCASSKGWRLAGDTGELFFGEGSRLTVL.

The chain combines TRBV27 with TRBJ1-1; 7 bases fit TRBD1. V trimming: 6 bases; J trimming: 2 bases; junction bases outside the gene matches: 12. This CDR3 spans 16 amino acids. Germline V gene sequence: CDR1 MNHEY, CDR2 SMNVEV (reference sequence). The CDR3 sequence: CASRPYLGQRNTEAFF. CDR3 DNA: TGTGCCAGCAGGCCGTACTTGGGACAGCGAAACACTGAAGCTTTCTTT.

This chain uses TRBV7-8 with TRBJ2-7, with D uncertain. The length of the CDR3 is 13 residues. Germline loops: CDR1 SGHVS, CDR2 FQNEAQ. V lost 3 bases and J lost 0, with 6 bases in between. The CDR3 here is CASSFLSSYEQYF. CDR3 sequence (DNA): TGTGCCAGCAGCTTCCTGAGCTCCTACGAGCAGTACTTC.

The chain links TRBV30 to TRBJ2-3, with a tentative D call TRBD2 (6 bases). The V and J ends lost 0 bases and 7 bases respectively, with 17 bases between them. Germline assignment: CDR1 GTSNPN and CDR2 SVGIG (reference sequence). This CDR3 contains 15 residues. The CDR3 loop is CAWSVGRGTGNTQYF. The CDR3 bases are TGTGCCTGGAGTGTGGGGCGGGGAACAGGCAATACGCAGTATTTT.

The rearrangement uses TRBV4-1 and TRBJ2-1, with 7 bases that match TRBD1. J gave up 7 bases and V 1 base, and 1 base lay outside the gene matches. CDR3 length equals 13 residues. Germline loops: CDR1 MGHRA, CDR2 YSYEKL. The DNA for the CDR3 is TGCGCCAGCAGCCAAGTCAGGGGGAATGAGCAGTTCTTC. Translating it yields CASSQVRGNEQFF.

This clone was observed a few times. V and J are TRBV6-5 and TRBJ2-2; 9 bases match TRBD1. Germline V CDR1 and CDR2: MNHEY, SVGAGI. The CDR3 is 14 amino acids. Trimming cost V 6 bases and J 9 bases; bases outside gene matches: 8. CDR3 sequence (DNA): TGTGCCAGCAGCCGGGGACAGGGTAGTAGGGAGCTGTTTTTT. Its translation is CASSRGQGSRELFF.

V gene TRBV4-2 combines with J gene TRBJ2-3; 8 nucleotides align to TRBD2. The CDR3 runs to 19 residues. Trimming took 3 bases from V and 2 from J; bases not matched to a gene: 16. The germline V gene encodes CDR1 LGHNA and CDR2 YNFKEQ. The CDR3 DNA sequence: TGTGCCAGCAGCCAGAGGTTTATATTAGCGGGAAATTTCACAGATACGCAGTATTTT. It translates to CASSQRFILAGNFTDTQYF.

The gene calls are TRBV19 and TRBJ2-5; D unresolved. The J call may not be correct, given that the DNA end is closer to TRBJ2-7. Germline V CDR1 and CDR2: LNHDA, SQIVND (reference sequence). The CDR3 is made up of 12 amino acids. This CDR3 is CASSRSGGEQYF. CDR3 DNA sequence: TGTGCCAGTAGTCGGTCAGGTGGCGAGCAGTACTTC.

This sequence joins TRBV6-1 and TRBJ1-2; D call uncertain. The germline gives CDR1 MNHNS, CDR2 SASEGT. V was trimmed by 5 bases and J by 4 bases, leaving 17 bases between them. CDR3 length: 15 amino acids. This chain's CDR3 is CASSLVRPSSYGYTF. The CDR3 DNA sequence: TGTGCCAGCAGTTTGGTAAGGCCCTCTAGCTATGGCTACACCTTC.

The rearrangement links TRBV28 to TRBJ2-7, with 10 bases aligning to TRBD2. CDR1 and CDR2 from the germline V gene are MDHEN and SYDVKM. The CDR3 has 17 residues. Trimming removed 3 bases from V and 4 bases from J; junction bases left unmatched: 12. The CDR3 coding sequence is TGTGCCAGCAGTTTCCTTAGCGGGGGGCTGGGGACTTACGAGCAGTACTTC. This codes for CASSFLSGGLGTYEQYF.

V usage is TRBV10-3 and J usage is TRBJ1-1; D call uncertain. Germline V gene data show CDR1 as ENHRY and CDR2 as SYGVKD. Trimming removed 0 bases from V and 5 bases from J, with 7 bases in between. The CDR3 runs 13 residues. The CDR3 region is CAISESGTTEAFF. DNA for the CDR3: TGTGCCATCAGTGAGTCTGGAACGACTGAAGCTTTCTTT.

This sequence joins TRBV9 and TRBJ1-6; tentatively, D is TRBD1 (5 bases). V was cut by 0 bases and J by 0 bases, with 10 bases left in between. The CDR3 is 17 amino acids. Germline lookup yields CDR1 SGDLS and CDR2 YYNGEE. The CDR3 nucleotides are TGTGCCAGCAGCGTAGATGGGGGGAGCTCCTATAATTCACCCCTCCACTTT. Amino acid sequence: CASSVDGGSSYNSPLHF.

The J gene is TRBJ2-7, the V gene TRBV7-9; D not certain. The CDR3 spans 16 residues. The V gene lost 1 base and the J gene lost 1 base, with 14 bases spanning the gap. Germline CDR1 and CDR2: SEHNR and FQNEAQ (reference sequence). The chain's CDR3 is CASSLDPLVYSYEQYF. CDR3 nucleotide sequence: TGTGCCAGCAGCTTAGATCCATTAGTATATTCCTACGAGCAGTACTTC.